This note documents a single T cell receptor (beta chain) sequence. Its antigen specificity is not known. No base quality values were provided; no much bigger clone lies one nucleotide off. The sample comes from a study of shared T cell receptors in the human thymus (dated by TCRdb to about 2021). Regarding the research as a whole: The study examined how self-reactive, shared T-cell receptor alpha chains are generated in the human thymus.

Library generation was performed with the immunoSEQ multiplex PCR assay. TCRdb stores this immuneACCESS table with in-frame sequences only. Part of the clones is absent; in the studies checked, under half of the shortfall reflects unresolved V genes, and no reason is known for the rest. The sample table holds under 850,000 clones, of which roughly 88% were seen once. The top ten constitute 0.0095% to 0.012% of the sample. At the junction V is shortened by 0 bases and J by 8 bases; bases outside the gene matches: 6. The germline V gene supplies CDR1 SGDLS and CDR2 YYNGEE. There are 15 amino acids in the CDR3, from cysteine to phenylalanine inclusive. Left in the record is the CDR3 DNA by itself, 45 bases read in frame from the first base. This sample also appeared in a second study, on human thymus T cells. From the second report: The donors were immunologically healthy infants in Finland who had open corrective cardiac surgery for congenital heart defects. Thymus tissue was obtained as surgical resects removed during corrective cardiac surgery. Usage of V and J gene segments appeared to be biased in both the thymic and the peripheral blood repertoires. The related research reported highly overlapping thymic TCR repertoires among unrelated individuals. The study described the TCR alpha and beta repertoires in about 8 infant thymus samples and a few matching peripheral blood samples. The cohort included six male and a couple of female infants, with donor ages spanning 7 to 244 days. After being mechanically released from the tissue, thymocytes were kept at -70 degrees C in pellets of roughly 10-30 million cells. A QIAsymphony instrument was used to extract genomic DNA from frozen cell pellets. TCRB and TCRAD loci were amplified from a standardized quantity of quality-controlled genomic DNA using the immunoSEQ multiplex PCR assay. The V(D)J region was spanned by amplicons of a length sufficient to cover the CDR3 and to identify V and J genes. Amplicon sequencing was performed on an Illumina platform through the commercial immunoSEQ service. Primer bias and sequencing errors were corrected using previously described methods, and TCRAD and TCRB definitions followed the IMGT database. immunoSEQ Analyzer 3.0 and VDJTools were used for repertoire analysis, which covered basic statistics, V/J segment usage, diversity estimates, rarefaction and pairwise overlap. Diversity was estimated with Chao1, ChaoE, Efron-Thisted, Shannon and inverse Simpson indices, and also on datasets down-sampled to the smallest sample. For repertoire overlap, CDR3 nucleotide sequence, V gene and J gene had to match strictly, and clustering was done by Jaccard-based multidimensional scaling. On average, thymus samples yielded some 810,000 unique TCRB clonotypes, whereas blood samples yielded around 88,000.

This receptor chain uses TRBV9 and TRBJ2-1; 9 bases in the middle match TRBD2. The TCR comes from a boy less than two years old with a congenital heart defect. Donor details come from another sample of the same person, matched by shared clones. The sequenced material came from thymocytes. The nucleotide sequence reads TGTGCCAGCAGCGTAGGTCGCGGGAGGGCCCATGAGCAGTTCTTC. It is translated as CASSVGRGRAHEQFF.